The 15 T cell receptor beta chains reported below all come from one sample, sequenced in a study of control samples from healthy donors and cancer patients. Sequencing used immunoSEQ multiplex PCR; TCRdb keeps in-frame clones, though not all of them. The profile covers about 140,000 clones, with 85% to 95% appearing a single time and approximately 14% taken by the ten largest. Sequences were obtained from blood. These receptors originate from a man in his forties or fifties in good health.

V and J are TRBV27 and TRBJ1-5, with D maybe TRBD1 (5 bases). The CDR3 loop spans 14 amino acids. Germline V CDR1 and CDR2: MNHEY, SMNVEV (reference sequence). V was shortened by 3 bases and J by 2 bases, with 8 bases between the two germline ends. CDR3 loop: CASSFGRGNQPQHF. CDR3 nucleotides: TGTGCCAGCAGTTTCGGCAGGGGCAATCAGCCCCAGCATTTT.

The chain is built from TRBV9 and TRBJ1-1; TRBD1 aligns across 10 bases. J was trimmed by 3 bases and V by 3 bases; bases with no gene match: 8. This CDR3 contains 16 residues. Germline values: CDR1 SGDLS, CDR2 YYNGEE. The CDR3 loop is CASSEWTGTGDTEAFF. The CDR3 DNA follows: TGTGCCAGCAGCGAATGGACCGGGACAGGGGACACTGAAGCTTTCTTT.

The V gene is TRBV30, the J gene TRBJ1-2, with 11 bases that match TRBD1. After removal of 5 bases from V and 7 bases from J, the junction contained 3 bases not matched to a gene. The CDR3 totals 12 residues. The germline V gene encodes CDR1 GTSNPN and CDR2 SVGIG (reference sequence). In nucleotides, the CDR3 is TGTGCCTGGGCCGGGACAGGGGGTGGCTACACCTTC. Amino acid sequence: CAWAGTGGGYTF.

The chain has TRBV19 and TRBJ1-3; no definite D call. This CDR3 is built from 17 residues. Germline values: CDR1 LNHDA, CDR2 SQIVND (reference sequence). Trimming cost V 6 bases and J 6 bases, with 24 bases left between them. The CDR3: CASRKLLPQEFANTIYF. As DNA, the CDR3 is TGTGCCAGTAGGAAACTTCTACCCCAGGAATTCGCAAACACCATATATTTT.

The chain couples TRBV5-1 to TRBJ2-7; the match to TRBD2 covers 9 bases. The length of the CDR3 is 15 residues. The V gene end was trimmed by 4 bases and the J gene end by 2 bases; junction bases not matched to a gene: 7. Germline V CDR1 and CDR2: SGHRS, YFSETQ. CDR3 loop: CASSEGLAGAYEQYF. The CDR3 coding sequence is TGCGCCAGCAGCGAAGGATTAGCGGGAGCCTACGAGCAGTACTTC.

CDR3 sequence: CASSLWDTGELFF. CDR3 bases: TGTGCCAGCAGCTTATGGGACACCGGGGAGCTGTTTTTT. The V call is TRBV7-3, the J call TRBJ2-2; no definite D call. V lost 2 bases and J lost 3, with 4 bases in between. CDR1 SGHTA and CDR2 FQGTGA come from the germline V gene. The CDR3 is 13 residues long.

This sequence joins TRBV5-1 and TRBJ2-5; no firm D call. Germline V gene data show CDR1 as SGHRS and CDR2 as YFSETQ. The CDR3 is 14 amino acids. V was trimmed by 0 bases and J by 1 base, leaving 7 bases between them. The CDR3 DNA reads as TGCGCCAGCAGCTTGGTCCCGACCCAAGAGACCCAGTACTTC. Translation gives CASSLVPTQETQYF.

In DNA form, the CDR3 reads TGTGCCAGCAGTTATGATCAGGGGGACACCGGGGAGCTGTTTTTT. Protein product: CASSYDQGDTGELFF. This chain joins TRBV6-5 and TRBJ2-2; 7 bases line up with TRBD1. The CDR3 sequence is 15 residues long. With V trimmed by 3 bases and J by 3 bases, 4 bases remained unmatched. Germline CDR1 and CDR2: MNHEY and SVGAGI.

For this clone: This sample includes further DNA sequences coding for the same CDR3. The CDR3: CASSLTDNEQFF. The CDR3 bases are TGTGCCAGCAGCTTAACGGACAATGAGCAGTTCTTC. The rearrangement uses TRBV13 and TRBJ2-1, with no clear D. The CDR3 covers 12 residues. Trimming left V 2 bases short and J 5 bases short, with 4 bases between. Germline values: CDR1 PRHDT, CDR2 FYEKMQ (reference sequence).

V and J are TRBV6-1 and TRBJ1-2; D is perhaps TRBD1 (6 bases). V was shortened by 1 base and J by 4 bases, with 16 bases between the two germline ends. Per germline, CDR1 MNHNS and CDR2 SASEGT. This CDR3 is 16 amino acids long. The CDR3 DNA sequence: TGTGCCAGCAGTGAAGGGGCCACCCCAGGGGTCTATGGCTACACCTTC. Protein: CASSEGATPGVYGYTF.

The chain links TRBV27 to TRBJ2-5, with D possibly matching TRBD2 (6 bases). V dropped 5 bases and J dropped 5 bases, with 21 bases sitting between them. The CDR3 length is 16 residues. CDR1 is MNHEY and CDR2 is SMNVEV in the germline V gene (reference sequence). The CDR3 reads CASSPRGSAAGETQYF. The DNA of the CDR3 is TGTGCCAGCAGTCCCCGGGGAAGCGCGGCGGGGGAGACCCAGTACTTC.

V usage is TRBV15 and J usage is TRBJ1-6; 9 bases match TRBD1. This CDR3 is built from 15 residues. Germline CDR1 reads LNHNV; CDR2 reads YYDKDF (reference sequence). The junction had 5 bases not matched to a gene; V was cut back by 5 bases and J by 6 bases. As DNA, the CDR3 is TGTGCCACCAGCCGTCAGGGACAGGGTAATTCACCCCTCCACTTT. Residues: CATSRQGQGNSPLHF.

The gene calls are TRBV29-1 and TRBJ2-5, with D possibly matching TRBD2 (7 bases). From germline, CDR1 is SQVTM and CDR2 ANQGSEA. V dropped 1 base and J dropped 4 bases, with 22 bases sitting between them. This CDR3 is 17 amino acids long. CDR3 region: CSVEGTPSAGTRETQYF. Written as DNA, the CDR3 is TGCAGCGTTGAAGGGACCCCCTCAGCGGGGACAAGAGAGACCCAGTACTTC.

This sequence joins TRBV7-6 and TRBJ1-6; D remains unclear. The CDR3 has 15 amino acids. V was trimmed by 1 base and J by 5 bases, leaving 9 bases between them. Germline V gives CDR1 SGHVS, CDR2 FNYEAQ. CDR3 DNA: TGTGCCAGCAGCTTAGTCCCGGCGGATAATTCACCCCTCCACTTT. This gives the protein CASSLVPADNSPLHF.

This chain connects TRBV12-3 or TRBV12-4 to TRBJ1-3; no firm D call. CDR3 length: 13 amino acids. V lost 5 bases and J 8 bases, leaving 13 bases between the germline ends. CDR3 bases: TGTGCCAGCAGTCCAGCTTTCGGATACACCATATATTTT. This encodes CASSPAFGYTIYF.